Presented here are 26 T cell receptor beta chains from one specimen sequenced in a study of cytomegalovirus exposure and HLA in healthy donors. Use of 60 Vbeta and 13 Jbeta primers characterized the PCR. Method: immunoSEQ multiplex PCR; TCRdb's copy keeps in-frame clones and lacks some. In the table there are roughly 180,000 clones, 65% to 85% of which are singletons. Sequenced sample: PBMCs. The receptors were sampled from a male donor in good health and CMV-seronegative.

The CDR3 nucleotides read TGTGCCAGCAGTCTATCCCCAACCTACGAGCAGTACTTC. Encoded protein: CASSLSPTYEQYF. The genes are TRBV28 and TRBJ2-7; D remains ambiguous. The germline V gene encodes CDR1 MDHEN and CDR2 SYDVKM. The CDR3 has 13 residues. Trimming removed 5 bases from V and 2 bases from J, with 10 bases in between.

The J gene is TRBJ1-3, the V gene TRBV30; 8 nucleotides align to TRBD1. CDR3 size: 13 residues. Germline trimming cut 4 bases from V and 2 bases from J; bases unmatched to any gene: 1. CDR1 is GTSNPN, CDR2 SVGIG, per germline (reference sequence). The CDR3 loop is CAWNRGTGNTIYF. CDR3 DNA sequence: TGTGCCTGGAACAGGGGGACTGGAAACACCATATATTTT.

The chain couples TRBV9 to TRBJ1-1, with D unclear. V lost 0 bases and J lost 1, with 10 bases in between. Germline CDR1 reads SGDLS; CDR2 reads YYNGEE. This CDR3 is 15 amino acids long. CDR3 sequence (DNA): TGTGCCAGCAGCGTAGCATCAGGAACGAACACTGAAGCTTTCTTT. Its translation is CASSVASGTNTEAFF.

The CDR3 coding sequence is TGTGCCAGCAGCTTAGTTTTAGAGAATGAGCAGTTCTTC. Translation: CASSLVLENEQFF. The chain links TRBV7-3 to TRBJ2-1; D is unresolved. In germline, CDR1 is SGHTA, CDR2 FQGTGA. CDR3 length: 13 residues. Trimming cost V 2 bases and J 7 bases, with 9 bases left between them.

The V and J genes are TRBV28 and TRBJ2-6; TRBD1 agrees at 7 bases. This CDR3 contains 18 residues. Trimming took 7 bases from V and 1 from J; bases not matched to a gene: 13. CDR1 is MDHEN, CDR2 SYDVKM, per germline. The CDR3 sequence: CASIPRRGRGSGANVLTF. The CDR3 DNA is TGTGCCAGCATCCCCAGAAGGGGGCGCGGATCTGGGGCCAACGTCCTGACTTTC. Together with reference TRBV28 and TRBJ2-6, the CDR3 gives the full variable domain: DVKVTQSSRYLVKRTGEKVFLECVQDMDHENMFWYRQDPGLGLRLIYFSYDVKMKEKGDIPEGYSVSREKKERFSLILESASTNQTSMYLCASIPRRGRGSGANVLTFGAGSRLTVL.

CDR3 residues: CASSVATGELFF. Written as DNA, the CDR3 is TGTGCCAGCAGCGTAGCAACCGGGGAGCTGTTTTTT. The chain couples TRBV9 to TRBJ2-2; D not resolved. The V gene lost 0 bases and the J gene lost 5 bases, with 2 bases spanning the gap. This CDR3 spans 12 amino acids. Germline V gene data show CDR1 as SGDLS and CDR2 as YYNGEE.

This clone came up once. The chain combines TRBV5-8 with TRBJ2-3; D gene uncertain. The CDR3 is 15 amino acids. Trimming took off 3 bases at V and 0 bases at J, with 11 bases between the two ends. The V gene's germline CDR1 is SGHTS and CDR2 YDEGEE. The CDR3 is CASSYPIGSTDTQYF. In DNA form, the CDR3 reads TGTGCCAGCAGCTACCCAATCGGTAGCACAGATACGCAGTATTTT.

In this sample, this clone turned up a few times. The rearrangement links TRBV4-2 to TRBJ1-1, with 10 bases aligning to TRBD1. Germline V gene sequence: CDR1 LGHNA, CDR2 YNFKEQ. This CDR3 contains 15 residues. Unmatched junction bases numbered 2, after V lost 0 bases and J lost 4 bases. This CDR3 is CASSQERTGGTEAFF. The CDR3 nucleotides are TGTGCCAGCAGCCAAGAAAGGACAGGGGGCACTGAAGCTTTCTTT.

The rearrangement joins TRBV4-3 to TRBJ2-3; D is possibly TRBD2 (6 bases). CDR3 length equals 15 residues. Trimming shortened V by 3 bases and J by 3 bases, and 13 bases separated the two germline ends. Germline V gene data show CDR1 as LGHNA and CDR2 as YSLEER. For the CDR3, the DNA is TGCGCCAGCAGCCATGGCGGGGTTGGGACAGATACGCAGTATTTT. Translating gives CASSHGGVGTDTQYF.

The CDR3 DNA follows: TGTGCCAGCAGCCAGAATCGGGACTACCCAGGAGGCTACACCTTC. Translation: CASSQNRDYPGGYTF. The rearrangement joins TRBV27 to TRBJ1-2; TRBD1 might be the D (5 bases). There are 15 residues in the CDR3. V lost 6 bases, J lost 8 bases, and 22 bases lay in between. Germline CDR1 reads MNHEY; CDR2 reads SMNVEV (reference sequence).

J is TRBJ1-2 and V is TRBV15, with 8 nucleotides matching TRBD1. The CDR3 sequence is 15 residues long. Germline V gene sequence: CDR1 LNHNV, CDR2 YYDKDF (reference sequence). V was pared by 5 bases and J by 5 bases, with 10 bases of the junction left unmatched. DNA for the CDR3: TGTGCCACCAGCGAAAGCGGGGACAGGAGTTATGGCTACACCTTC. This encodes CATSESGDRSYGYTF.

The chain has TRBV9 and TRBJ2-7; TRBD1 might be the D (6 bases). Germline V CDR1 and CDR2: SGDLS, YYNGEE. The CDR3 consists of 16 residues. The V and J ends lost 0 bases and 7 bases respectively, with 20 bases between them. CDR3 loop: CASSVGVAGATWEQYF. In nucleotides, the CDR3 is TGTGCCAGCAGCGTAGGGGTCGCAGGGGCTACTTGGGAGCAGTACTTC.

The V and J genes are TRBV2 and TRBJ2-7, with 10 bases lining up with TRBD2. This CDR3 region has 15 residues. CDR1 SNHLY and CDR2 FYNNEI come from the germline V gene. J gave up 4 bases and V 2 bases, and 5 bases lay outside the gene matches. The CDR3 DNA follows: TGTGCCAGCAGTGAACTTTCTAGCGGGAGTTACGAGCAGTACTTC. It specifies CASSELSSGSYEQYF.

This clone was counted a few times. V gene TRBV19 combines with J gene TRBJ1-4, with 9 nucleotides matching TRBD1. The CDR3 totals 12 residues. Trimming removed 6 bases from V and 7 bases from J; junction bases left unmatched: 0. Germline loops: CDR1 LNHDA, CDR2 SQIVND (reference sequence). CDR3 amino acids: CASRDRGEKLFF. The CDR3 coding sequence is TGTGCCAGTAGGGACAGGGGTGAAAAACTGTTTTTT.

CDR3 loop: CASSQDRLNGYTF. The CDR3 coding sequence is TGCGCCAGCAGCCAAGACAGGCTCAATGGCTACACCTTC. The chain joins TRBV4-1 to TRBJ1-2, with D uncertain. CDR3 length: 13 amino acids. Trimming cost V 0 bases and J 6 bases, with 8 bases left between them. Germline V gene lookup returns CDR1 MGHRA and CDR2 YSYEKL.

The chain uses TRBV29-1 and TRBJ1-2; D possibly corresponds to TRBD1 (6 bases). The V gene lost 5 bases and the J gene lost 0 bases, with 16 bases spanning the gap. This CDR3 region has 15 residues. Germline V gene lookup returns CDR1 SQVTM and CDR2 ANQGSEA. The DNA of the CDR3 is TGCAGCGTTCAGAATTCAGGGGTTGCTAACTATGGCTACACCTTC. Its protein product is CSVQNSGVANYGYTF. The full variable domain, completed using reference TRBV29-1 and TRBJ1-2, is SAVISQKPSRDICQRGTSLTIQCQVDSQVTMMFWYRQQPGQSLTLIATANQGSEATYESGFVIDKFPISRPNLTFSTLTVSNMSPEDSSIYLCSVQNSGVANYGYTFGSGTRLTVV.

V gene TRBV7-9 combines with J gene TRBJ1-3, with D uncertain. Trimming left V 4 bases short and J 0 bases short, with 13 bases between. Germline values: CDR1 SEHNR, CDR2 FQNEAQ (reference sequence). The CDR3 is made up of 16 amino acids. CDR3 region: CASSSNFGDSGNTIYF. The CDR3 DNA follows: TGTGCCAGCAGCTCGAATTTCGGAGACTCTGGAAACACCATATATTTT. The full variable domain, completed using reference TRBV7-9 and TRBJ1-3, is DTGVSQNPRHKITKRGQNVTFRCDPISEHNRLYWYRQTLGQGPEFLTYFQNEAQLEKSRLLSDRFSAERPKGSFSTLEIQRTEQGDSAMYLCASSSNFGDSGNTIYFGEGSWLTVV.

The CDR3 protein is CASSQGVGTEGYGYTF. CDR3 bases: TGCGCCAGCAGCCAAGGCGTCGGGACAGAAGGATATGGCTACACCTTC. This sequence joins TRBV4-3 and TRBJ1-2, with 7 bases matching TRBD1. CDR1 is LGHNA, CDR2 YSLEER, per germline. Unmatched junction bases numbered 10, after V lost 1 base and J lost 5 bases. The CDR3 runs 16 residues.

The chain links TRBV27 to TRBJ2-7, with TRBD1 matching over 8 bases. Losses at the gene ends were 7 bases for V and 1 base for J; bases not matched to a gene: 12. Looked up from germline, CDR1 is MNHEY and CDR2 is SMNVEV (reference sequence). The CDR3 covers 16 residues. In DNA form, the CDR3 reads TGTGCCAGCACCTTTGTGGAGGGACAGGAGTCCTACGAGCAGTACTTC. This gives the protein CASTFVEGQESYEQYF.

The V gene is TRBV7-8, the J gene TRBJ1-5, with no clear D. This CDR3 spans 15 amino acids. V dropped 0 bases and J dropped 4 bases, with 10 bases sitting between them. In germline, CDR1 is SGHVS, CDR2 FQNEAQ. This CDR3 is CASSLATPGNQPQHF. DNA of the CDR3: TGTGCCAGCAGCTTAGCGACCCCGGGGAATCAGCCCCAGCATTTT.

This clone has just one count. This rearrangement joins TRBV7-8 to TRBJ2-7, with 8 bases matching TRBD2. J lost 2 bases, V lost 1 base, and 4 bases had no gene match. CDR1 and CDR2 from the germline V gene are SGHVS and FQNEAQ. The CDR3 totals 15 residues. CDR3 loop: CASSLGGSGTYEQYF. DNA of the CDR3: TGTGCCAGCAGCTTAGGAGGTAGCGGGACCTACGAGCAGTACTTC.

The chain carries TRBV19 and TRBJ2-7; perhaps TRBD2 as D (5 bases). CDR1 is LNHDA and CDR2 is SQIVND in the germline V gene (reference sequence). Trimming left V 4 bases short and J 5 bases short, with 12 bases between. CDR3 length equals 13 residues. This chain's CDR3 is CASSSLLGNEQYF. CDR3 coding DNA: TGTGCCAGTAGTAGCTTACTCGGGAACGAGCAGTACTTC. Combining the CDR3 with reference TRBV19 and TRBJ2-7 gives the whole variable domain DGGITQSPKYLFRKEGQNVTLSCEQNLNHDAMYWYRQDPGQGLRLIYYSQIVNDFQKGDIAEGYSVSREKKESFPLTVTSAQKNPTAFYLCASSSLLGNEQYFGPGTRLTVT.

This chain joins TRBV5-1 and TRBJ2-1, with TRBD2 matching over 14 bases. CDR3 length: 18 amino acids. The trim removed 4 bases at V and 7 bases at J, leaving 13 bases unmatched. Germline V gene data show CDR1 as SGHRS and CDR2 as YFSETQ. The CDR3 spells CASSLSRGLAGVGNEQFF. CDR3 coding DNA: TGCGCCAGCAGCCTATCCAGGGGACTAGCGGGAGTTGGTAATGAGCAGTTCTTC.

The sample holds one count of this clone. This chain's CDR3 is CASRRQGPGPQHF. CDR3 bases: TGTGCCAGTAGGAGACAGGGCCCAGGCCCCCAGCATTTT. This chain uses TRBV19 with TRBJ1-5; 7 nucleotides align to TRBD1. Trimming took 6 bases from V and 10 from J; bases not matched to a gene: 9. Germline V gene lookup returns CDR1 LNHDA and CDR2 SQIVND (reference sequence). The CDR3 contains 13 residues.

V is TRBV19 and J is TRBJ2-7; 8 bases map to TRBD2. The germline CDR1 and CDR2 sequences are LNHDA and SQIVND (reference sequence). The V and J ends lost 6 bases and 2 bases, in that order; junction bases with no gene match: 18. This CDR3 is 18 amino acids long. The CDR3 coding sequence is TGTGCCAGTAGCAAGACCCGAGCGGGAGACGGAGGAGCCTACGAGCAGTACTTC. Protein sequence: CASSKTRAGDGGAYEQYF.

This clone was picked up a small number of times. This chain connects TRBV6-5 to TRBJ2-5; TRBD2 matches at 7 bases. This CDR3 is built from 14 residues. The junction had 8 bases not matched to a gene; V was cut back by 5 bases and J by 5 bases. From germline, CDR1 is MNHEY and CDR2 SVGAGI. For the CDR3, the DNA is TGTGCCAGCAGTGCTCGTCGGGGGGACGAGACCCAGTACTTC. It yields the protein CASSARRGDETQYF.